This TCR beta chain originates from a study of OX40 agonist ivuxolimab in advanced cancers. Overall study: Three patients, one with hepatocellular carcinoma and two with cutaneous melanoma, responded partially. Findings and caveats of the study: There were, on average, more expanded clones in CD8+ T cells than in CD4+.

Method: immunoSEQ multiplex PCR; TCRdb's copy keeps in-frame clones and lacks some. Of over 60,000 clones listed, 70% to 85% are singletons. Deletions cut 0 bases from V and 3 bases from J, with 17 bases between. Germline CDR1 is LNHDA and CDR2 is SQIVND (reference sequence). The CDR3 runs to 17 residues. Remarks on this clone: As yet, its antigen is unknown.

This TCR came from an adult with an advanced solid tumor such as melanoma, head and neck, liver or kidney cancer. The input for sequencing was CD4+ or CD8+ T cells sorted from blood, taken in a trial of the OX40 agonist ivuxolimab. V and J are TRBV19 and TRBJ2-5; possibly TRBD2 for D (7 bases). DNA of the CDR3: TGTGCCAGTAGTATAGAAGGCAGAAGGGGGGGGAAAGAGACCCAGTACTTC. Translated: CASSIEGRRGGKETQYF.